This TCR beta chain stems from a study of CD4 and CD8 cells across lung adenocarcinoma regions. Donors had localized lung adenocarcinoma, a non-small cell lung cancer. The germline gives CDR1 SEHNR, CDR2 FQNEAQ (reference sequence). V lost 5 bases and J lost 7, with 14 bases in between. The CDR3 is made up of 13 amino acids. Using its own MiXCR run on the PCR reads, TCRdb lists one record per CDR3 protein. The data contain 9,500 to 12,000 distinct CDR3 sequences, about 53% of them seen just once; the ten biggest clones take up 15% to 20%. The rearrangement links TRBV7-9 to TRBJ1-2; D call uncertain. The sequence derives from a male donor with lung adenocarcinoma. The CD4 and CD8 labels of this study may be unreliable. Sequences were obtained from CD4+ T cells from the center of a lung tumor. In DNA, the CDR3 is TGTGCCAGCAGCCTAGTCCCCACGCTTGGCTACACCTTC. This sequence encodes CASSLVPTLGYTF.